Given below is one T cell receptor beta chain in context. From germline, CDR1 is MDHEN and CDR2 SYDVKM. V was clipped by 9 bases and J by 9 bases; unmatched bases: 16. This CDR3 has 14 residues. It was with 60 Vbeta and 13 Jbeta primers that the PCR ran. TCRdb keeps only in-frame clones here, not all; method: immunoSEQ multiplex PCR. This sample lists around 110,000 clones; its ten largest clones have around 6.5%. The sample originates from a study of cytomegalovirus exposure and HLA in healthy donors. The sample was PBMCs. The clonotype was recovered from a man in his forties in good health and CMV-seropositive. The V gene is TRBV28, the J gene TRBJ2-5; TRBD2 agrees at 7 bases. CDR3 residues: CASHTPAGVGAQYF. The CDR3 DNA is TGTGCCAGTCATACTCCGGCGGGAGTAGGGGCCCAGTACTTC.